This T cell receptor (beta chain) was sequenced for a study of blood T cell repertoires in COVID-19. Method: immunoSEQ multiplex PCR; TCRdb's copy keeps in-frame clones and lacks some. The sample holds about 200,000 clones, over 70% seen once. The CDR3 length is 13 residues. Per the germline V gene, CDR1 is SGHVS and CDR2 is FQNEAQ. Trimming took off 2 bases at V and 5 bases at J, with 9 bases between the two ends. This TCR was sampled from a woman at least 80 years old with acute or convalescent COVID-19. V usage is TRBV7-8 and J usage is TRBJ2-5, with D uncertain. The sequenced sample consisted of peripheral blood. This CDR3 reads CASSLILVETQYF. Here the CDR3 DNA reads TGTGCCAGCAGCTTAATTCTCGTTGAGACCCAGTACTTC.